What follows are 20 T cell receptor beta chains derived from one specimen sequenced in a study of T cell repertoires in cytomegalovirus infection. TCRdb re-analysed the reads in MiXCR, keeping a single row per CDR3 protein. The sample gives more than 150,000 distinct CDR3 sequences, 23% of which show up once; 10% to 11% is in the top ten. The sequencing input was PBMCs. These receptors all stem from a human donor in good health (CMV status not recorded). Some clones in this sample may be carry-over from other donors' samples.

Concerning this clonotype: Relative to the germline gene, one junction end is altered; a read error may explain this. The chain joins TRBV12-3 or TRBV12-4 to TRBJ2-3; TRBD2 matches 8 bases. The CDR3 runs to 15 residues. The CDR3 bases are TGTGCCAGCAGCTTAGCGGGACTAGGCACAGATACGCAGTATTTT. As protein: CASSLAGLGTDTQYF.

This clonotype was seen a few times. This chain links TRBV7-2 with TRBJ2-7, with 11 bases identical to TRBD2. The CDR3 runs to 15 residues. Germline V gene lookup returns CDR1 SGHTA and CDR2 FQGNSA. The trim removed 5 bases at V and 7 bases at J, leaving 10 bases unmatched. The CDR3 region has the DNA TGTGCCAGCAGCGACAATAGCGGGGGGGCCCGAGAGCAGTACTTC. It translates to CASSDNSGGAREQYF. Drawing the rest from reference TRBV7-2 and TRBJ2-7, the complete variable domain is GAGVSQSPSNKVTEKGKDVELRCDPISGHTALYWYRQSLGQGLEFLIYFQGNSAPDKSGLPSDRFSAERTGGSVSTLTIQRTQQEDSAVYLCASSDNSGGAREQYFGPGTRLTVT.

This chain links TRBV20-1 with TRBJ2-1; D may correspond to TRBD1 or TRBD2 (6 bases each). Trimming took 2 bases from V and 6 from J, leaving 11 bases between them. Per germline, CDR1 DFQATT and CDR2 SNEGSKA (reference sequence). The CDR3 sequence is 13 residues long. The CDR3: CSARLQGGNEQFF. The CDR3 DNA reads TGCAGTGCTAGACTACAGGGAGGCAATGAGCAGTTCTTC.

CDR3 region: CASRPTGTNTEAFF. The CDR3 nucleotides are TGTGCCAGCAGGCCGACAGGAACGAACACTGAAGCTTTCTTT. The V call is TRBV7-6, the J call TRBJ1-1; perhaps TRBD1 as D (6 bases). Deletions cut 6 bases from V and 1 base from J, with 12 bases between. The CDR3 runs to 14 residues. The germline CDR1 and CDR2 sequences are SGHVS and FNYEAQ.

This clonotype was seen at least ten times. The CDR3 region is CSARRPRGPSGYEQFF. The CDR3 DNA follows: TGCAGTGCCAGGCGTCCTAGGGGGCCCTCGGGATATGAGCAGTTCTTC. V is TRBV20-1 and J is TRBJ2-1, with 7 positions matching TRBD1. Germline CDR1 DFQATT, CDR2 SNEGSKA (reference sequence). V was clipped by 6 bases and J by 8 bases; unmatched bases: 19. This CDR3 comprises 16 residues.

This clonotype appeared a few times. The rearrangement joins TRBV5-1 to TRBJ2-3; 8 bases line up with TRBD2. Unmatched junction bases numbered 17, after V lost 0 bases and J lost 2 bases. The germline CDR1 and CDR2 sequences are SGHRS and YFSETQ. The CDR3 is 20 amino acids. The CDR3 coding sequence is TGCGCCAGCAGCTTGGGGCGGGAGGCACCCCAAGCCTACTTCACAGATACGCAGTATTTT. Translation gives CASSLGREAPQAYFTDTQYF.

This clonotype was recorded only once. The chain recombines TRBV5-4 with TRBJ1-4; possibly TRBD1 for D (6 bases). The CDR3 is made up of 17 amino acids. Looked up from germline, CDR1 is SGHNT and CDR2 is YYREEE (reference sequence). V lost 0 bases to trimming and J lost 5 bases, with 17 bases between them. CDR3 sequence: CASSLGLSGGRNEKLFF. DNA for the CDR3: TGTGCCAGCAGCTTGGGTCTGAGTGGGGGGCGCAATGAAAAACTGTTTTTT.

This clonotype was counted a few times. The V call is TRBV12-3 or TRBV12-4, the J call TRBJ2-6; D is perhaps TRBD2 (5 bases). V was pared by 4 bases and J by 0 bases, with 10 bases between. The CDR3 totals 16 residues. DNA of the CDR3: TGTGCCAGCAGTTCGGACTCTGACTCTGGGGCCAACGTCCTGACTTTC. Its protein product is CASSSDSDSGANVLTF.

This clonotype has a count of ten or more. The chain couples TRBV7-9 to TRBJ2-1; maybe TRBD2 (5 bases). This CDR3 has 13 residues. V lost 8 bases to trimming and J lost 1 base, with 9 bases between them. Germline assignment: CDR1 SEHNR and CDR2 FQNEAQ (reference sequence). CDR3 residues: CASLTGSYNEQFF. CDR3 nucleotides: TGTGCCAGCTTAACGGGGTCCTACAATGAGCAGTTCTTC.

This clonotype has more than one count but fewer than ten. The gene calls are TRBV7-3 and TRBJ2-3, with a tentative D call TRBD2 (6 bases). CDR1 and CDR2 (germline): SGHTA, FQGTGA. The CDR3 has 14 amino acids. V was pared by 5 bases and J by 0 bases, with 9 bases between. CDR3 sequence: CASSPGSSTDTQYF. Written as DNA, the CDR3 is TGTGCCAGCAGCCCCGGGAGCAGCACAGATACGCAGTATTTT.

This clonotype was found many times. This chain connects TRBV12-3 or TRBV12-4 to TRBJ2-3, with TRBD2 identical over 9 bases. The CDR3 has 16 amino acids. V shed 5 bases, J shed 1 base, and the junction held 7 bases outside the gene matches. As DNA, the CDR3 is TGTGCCAGCAGTCCACGTAGCGGGGGCCGCACAGATACGCAGTATTTT. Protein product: CASSPRSGGRTDTQYF.

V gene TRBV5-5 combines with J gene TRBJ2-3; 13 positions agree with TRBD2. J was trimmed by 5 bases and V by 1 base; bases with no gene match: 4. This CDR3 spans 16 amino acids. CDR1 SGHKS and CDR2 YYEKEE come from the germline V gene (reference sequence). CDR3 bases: TGTGCCAGCAGCTTGTTACTAGCGGGGGGGATAGATACGCAGTATTTT. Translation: CASSLLLAGGIDTQYF. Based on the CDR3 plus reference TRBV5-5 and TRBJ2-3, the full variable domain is DAGVTQSPTHLIKTRGQQVTLRCSPISGHKSVSWYQQVLGQGPQFIFQYYEKEERGRGNFPDRFSARQFPNYSSELNVNALLLGDSALYLCASSLLLAGGIDTQYFGPGTRLTVL.

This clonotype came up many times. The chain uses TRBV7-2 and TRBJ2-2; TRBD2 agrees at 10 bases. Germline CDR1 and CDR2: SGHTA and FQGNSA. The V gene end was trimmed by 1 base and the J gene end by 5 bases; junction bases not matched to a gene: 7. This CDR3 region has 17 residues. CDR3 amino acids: CASSLGASGGSTGELFF. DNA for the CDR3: TGTGCCAGCAGCTTAGGGGCTAGCGGGGGATCTACCGGGGAGCTGTTTTTT.

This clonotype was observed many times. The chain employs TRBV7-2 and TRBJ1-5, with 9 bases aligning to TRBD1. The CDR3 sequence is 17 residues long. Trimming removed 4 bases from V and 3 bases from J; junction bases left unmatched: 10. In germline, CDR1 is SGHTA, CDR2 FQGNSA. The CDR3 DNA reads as TGTGCCAGCAGCTCCGGGACAGGGAGGGAGCACAATCAGCCCCAGCATTTT. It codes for CASSSGTGREHNQPQHF. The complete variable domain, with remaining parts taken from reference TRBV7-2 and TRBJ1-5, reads GAGVSQSPSNKVTEKGKDVELRCDPISGHTALYWYRQSLGQGLEFLIYFQGNSAPDKSGLPSDRFSAERTGGSVSTLTIQRTQQEDSAVYLCASSSGTGREHNQPQHFGDGTRLSIL.

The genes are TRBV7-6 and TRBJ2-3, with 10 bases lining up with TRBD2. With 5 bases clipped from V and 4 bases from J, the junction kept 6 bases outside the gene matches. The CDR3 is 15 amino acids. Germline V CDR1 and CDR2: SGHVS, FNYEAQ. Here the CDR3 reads CASSPTSGVADTQYF. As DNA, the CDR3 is TGTGCCAGCAGCCCAACTAGCGGGGTGGCAGATACGCAGTATTTT.

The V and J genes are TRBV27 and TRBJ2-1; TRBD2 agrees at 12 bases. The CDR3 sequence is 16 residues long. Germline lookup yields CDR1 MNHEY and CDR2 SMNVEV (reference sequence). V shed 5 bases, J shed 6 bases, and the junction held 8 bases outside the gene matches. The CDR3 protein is CASSLPLTSGSNEQFF. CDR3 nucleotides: TGTGCCAGCAGTCTTCCTTTGACTAGCGGGAGCAATGAGCAGTTCTTC.

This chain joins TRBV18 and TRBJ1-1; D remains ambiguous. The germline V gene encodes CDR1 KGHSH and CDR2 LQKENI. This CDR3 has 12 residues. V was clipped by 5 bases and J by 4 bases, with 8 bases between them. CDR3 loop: CASSEGGTEAFF. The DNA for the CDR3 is TGTGCCAGCTCAGAGGGAGGCACTGAAGCTTTCTTT.

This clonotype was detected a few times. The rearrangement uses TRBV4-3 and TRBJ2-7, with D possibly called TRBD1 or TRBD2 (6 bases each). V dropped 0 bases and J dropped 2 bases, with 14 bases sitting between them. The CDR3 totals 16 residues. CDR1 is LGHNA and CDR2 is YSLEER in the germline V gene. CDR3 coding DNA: TGCGCCAGCAGCCAAGATCGGGGGACAATGGCCTACGAGCAGTACTTC. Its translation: CASSQDRGTMAYEQYF.

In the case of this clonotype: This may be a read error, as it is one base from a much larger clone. The DNA of the CDR3 is TGTGCCAGCAGTATTCTCGCCGGCTACCACAATGAGCAGTTCTTC. It codes for CASSILAGYHNEQFF. The chain couples TRBV28 to TRBJ2-1; D ambiguous. The CDR3 spans 15 residues. The V gene's germline CDR1 is MDHEN and CDR2 SYDVKM. Trimming left V 5 bases short and J 5 bases short, with 16 bases between.

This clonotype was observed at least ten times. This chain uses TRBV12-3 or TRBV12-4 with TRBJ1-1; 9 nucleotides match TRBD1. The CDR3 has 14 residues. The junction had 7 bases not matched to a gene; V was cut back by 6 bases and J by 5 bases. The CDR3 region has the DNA TGTGCCAGCAGCTTTACAGGGGGCTCTACTGAAGCTTTCTTT. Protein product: CASSFTGGSTEAFF.